What follows are 6 T cell receptor beta chains derived from one specimen sequenced in a study of T cell responses to AZD1222 COVID-19 vaccine. Only in-frame clones appear in the TCRdb table, and some are missing; sequencing was by immunoSEQ multiplex PCR. Of 85,000 to 120,000 clones in the sample, roughly 90% are singletons; the top ten hold less than 6%. This specimen consisted of peripheral blood, obtained on day 0 of AZD1222 vaccination. All receptors derive from an adult in good health.

The chain carries TRBV7-2 and TRBJ2-2; no firm D call. CDR1 and CDR2 from the germline V gene are SGHTA and FQGNSA. Trimming removed 1 base from V and 1 base from J, with 7 bases in between. This CDR3 comprises 15 residues. The CDR3 DNA reads TGTGCCAGCAGCTTAGGTGGGGTGAACACCGGGGAGCTGTTTTTT. Translating it yields CASSLGGVNTGELFF.

Only one count was recorded for this clone. The chain has TRBV3-1 (or the pseudogene TRBV3-2) and TRBJ2-7, with 10 positions matching TRBD2. The V gene's germline CDR1 is LGHDT and CDR2 YNNKEL (reference sequence). V dropped 0 bases and J dropped 4; count of bases not matched to a gene: 9. This CDR3 contains 17 residues. CDR3 DNA: TGTGCCAGCAGCCAAGAAGTTCTGCTAGCGGGAGTGTACGAGCAGTACTTC. Translating gives CASSQEVLLAGVYEQYF.

V gene TRBV25-1 combines with J gene TRBJ1-2; 8 nucleotides match TRBD1. Germline CDR1 reads MGHDK; CDR2 reads SYGVNS. The CDR3 is 15 residues long. V dropped 3 bases and J dropped 6; count of bases not matched to a gene: 9. CDR3 nucleotides: TGTGCCAGCAGTGATCCGGACAGGGCGATTAATGGCTACACCTTC. Translation: CASSDPDRAINGYTF.

The chain combines TRBV18 with TRBJ2-1; 9 bases agree with TRBD2. Germline CDR1 reads KGHSH; CDR2 reads LQKENI. The junction had 14 bases not matched to a gene; V was cut back by 5 bases and J by 9 bases. CDR3 length equals 16 residues. Here the CDR3 reads CASSATSGGGYGEQFF. In DNA, the CDR3 is TGTGCCAGCTCAGCGACTAGCGGAGGGGGCTACGGTGAGCAGTTCTTC.

The V call is TRBV27, the J call TRBJ2-1; TRBD1 aligns across 7 bases. Looked up from germline, CDR1 is MNHEY and CDR2 is SMNVEV (reference sequence). The CDR3 runs 15 residues. The ends lost 6 bases at V and 6 bases at J; junction bases unmatched: 11. The CDR3 nucleotides read TGTGCCAGCAGCTCGACGAGACAGGGATTCAATGAGCAGTTCTTC. Residues: CASSSTRQGFNEQFF.

This clone was seen a single time. The chain recombines TRBV9 with TRBJ1-5; D call uncertain. Between the trimmed V and J ends, which lost 3 bases and 4 bases, there was a span of 8 bases. The CDR3 spans 13 residues. Germline CDR1 and CDR2: SGDLS and YYNGEE. This chain's CDR3 is CASSGTFNQPQHF. The CDR3 nucleotides are TGTGCCAGCAGCGGGACTTTTAATCAGCCCCAGCATTTT.